This TCR beta chain was sequenced for a study of shared T cell receptors in the human thymus. Unmatched junction bases numbered 7, after V lost 5 bases and J lost 4 bases. Germline-derived CDR1 and CDR2 are SEHNR and FQNEAQ (reference sequence). This CDR3 has 15 residues. Clones were read by immunoSEQ multiplex PCR, and TCRdb kept only the in-frame ones, dropping some. The sample records 600,000 to 900,000 clones, 80% to 90% being singletons. The same sample was also studied in work on human thymus T cells. As reported in that work: From resections taken during corrective heart surgery, the thymus tissue was obtained.

The chain links TRBV7-9 to TRBJ2-1; 8 bases map to TRBD2. This clonotype originated in a girl under three years old with a congenital heart defect. The sequenced sample was thymocytes. CDR3 nucleotides: TGTGCCAGCAGCGACAGCGGGGGCCTGTACAATGAGCAGTTCTTC. Translating gives CASSDSGGLYNEQFF.